The entry below gives a single T cell receptor (beta chain) sequence along with its context. This clonotype was recorded at least ten times. Its antigen is currently not known. Base-call qualities are not available, and no considerably larger clone is one nucleotide away. The data were taken from a study of early T cells in non-severe SARS-CoV-2 infection listed by TCRdb under 2021. As for the study more broadly: Because TCR sequencing relied on bulk RNA taken from unsorted whole blood, pairing of alpha and beta chains was not possible.

Overall results and qualifications from the work: VDJdb matching was skewed toward anti-spike CD8 responses and likely underestimated virus-specific expansions by missing private and CD4 specificities.

The study was a case-control design nested within a healthcare worker cohort in London, UK, with weekly nasopharyngeal swab PCR tests and blood sampling. Healthcare workers were recruited during the week of the UK lockdown, between 23 and 31 March 2020, and followed weekly for up to roughly 16 weeks. Receptors were amplified or captured by 5' RACE. Data came from a NextSeq 500. In the TCR library protocol, unique molecular identifiers were attached to individual cDNA molecules to correct for PCR bias and sequencing error. Both TCR alpha and beta chains were sequenced, and tight co-correlation was observed between alpha and beta sequence abundances in each sample. The paper's data handling went like this. Decombinator V4 was used to annotate the V gene, J gene and CDR3 of the TCR sequences. TCRs were defined as expanded if a significant change between any two time points was detected under a Poisson model with p below 0.0001. TCR abundances were normalised to the total number of TCRs sequenced per sample and were expressed as counts per million. MAIT TCRs were defined by TRAV1-2 paired with TRAJ12, TRAJ20 or TRAJ33, and iNKT TCRs by TRAV10 paired with TRAJ18. VDJdb, accessed on 1 November 2021, was searched for TCRs annotated for CMV, EBV and SARS-CoV-2, and TCRs annotated for more than one antigen were excluded. TCRdb cleaned the public reads at Q25 with fastp, built clones with MiXCR and kept in-frame beta chains. Rows with one shared CDR3 protein collapse into an entry with the most common genes and DNA. TCRdb, not the authors, supplied the V and J calls. Within this sample are roughly 50,000 distinct CDR3 sequences, with 5.6% of them counted one time only. The biggest ten clones account for 4.5% of the sample.

Counted from cysteine to phenylalanine, this CDR3 has 15 amino acids. Kept here is only the CDR3 DNA, which spans 45 bases and is read in frame from base 1. V is reduced by 1 base and J by 7 bases, leaving a spacing of 14 bases between them. The CDR1 and CDR2 encoded by the germline V gene are SGHTA and FQGNSA. Specimen: whole blood. In this chain, TRBV7-2 is recombined with TRBJ1-5, with the D gene uncertain. This TCR was recovered from an adult who was a healthcare worker with PCR-confirmed SARS-CoV-2 infection or an uninfected control (not recorded which). The CDR3 here reads CASSLGSRTAQPQHF. The sequenced DNA: TGTGCCAGCAGCTTAGGGTCTAGGACGGCCCAGCCCCAGCATTTT.